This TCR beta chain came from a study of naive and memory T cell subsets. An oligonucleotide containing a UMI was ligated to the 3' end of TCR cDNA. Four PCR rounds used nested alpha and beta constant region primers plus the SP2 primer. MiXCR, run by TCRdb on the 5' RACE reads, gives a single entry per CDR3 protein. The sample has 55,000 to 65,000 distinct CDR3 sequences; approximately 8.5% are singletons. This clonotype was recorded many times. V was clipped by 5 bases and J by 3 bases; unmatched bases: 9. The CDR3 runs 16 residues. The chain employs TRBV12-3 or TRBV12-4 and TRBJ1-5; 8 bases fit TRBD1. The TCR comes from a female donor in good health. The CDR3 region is CASSPRQGWFNQPQHF. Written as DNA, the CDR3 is TGTGCCAGCAGTCCAAGACAGGGGTGGTTCAATCAGCCCCAGCATTTT.